A selection of T cell receptor beta chains follows, all from one sample in a study of CD4 T cells in relation to SARS-CoV-2 and coronaviruses. These receptors lack a known antigen. Using immunoSEQ multiplex PCR, the repertoire was profiled, and TCRdb retains in-frame clones only, with some absent. The table includes 41,000 or so clones, approximately 84% detected once. The material sequenced was naive CD4+ T cells from PBMCs, cultured in vitro. Receptors were obtained from an adult with COVID-19. The CDR3 runs from the conserved cysteine through the conserved F or W. Each record gives: clone size, J gene, D gene, V gene, CDR3 DNA, CDR3 protein. A D gene is named only where the DNA matches it firmly. Clone size is stated in some rows and not others, as once, few, many or a class when expanded.

.,TRBJ1-5,TRBD1,TRBV6-5,TGTGCCAGCACCCCGGGACAGGGCAGCAATCAGCCCCAGCATTTT,CASTPGQGSNQPQHF
.,TRBJ2-3,TRBD2,TRBV5-1,TGCGCCAGCAGCCCCGGAGGGACTAGCAGCGCGGATACGCAGTATTTT,CASSPGGTSSADTQYF
.,TRBJ2-2,TRBD2,TRBV19,TGTGCCAGTAGTATAGTAGCGGGAGTTGGTAACACCGGGGAGCTGTTTTTT,CASSIVAGVGNTGELFF
.,TRBJ2-1,.,TRBV30,TGTGCCTGGAGCGCGACATCTTACAATGAGCAGTTCTTC,CAWSATSYNEQFF
few,TRBJ1-2,.,TRBV2,TGTGCCAGCAGTGATAGGACAACAGCTAACTATGGCTACACCTTC,CASSDRTTANYGYTF
.,TRBJ2-5,TRBD2,TRBV27,TGTGCCAGCAGTACCTGGACTAGCGGCCAAGAGACCCAGTACTTC,CASSTWTSGQETQYF
.,TRBJ1-1,.,TRBV5-1,TGCGCCAGCAGCTTGGGATCAGGGCTTATGAACACTGAAGCTTTCTTT,CASSLGSGLMNTEAFF
.,TRBJ1-2,TRBD1,TRBV2,TGTGCCAGCAGCGAGACAGGGCATGGCTACACCTTC,CASSETGHGYTF
.,TRBJ2-6,.,TRBV7-9,TGTGCCAGCAGCGATGGGGGGGCCAACGTCCTGACTTTC,CASSDGGANVLTF
.,TRBJ2-6,.,TRBV5-1,TGCGCCAGCAGCTTGTTTGCGGAGAACTCTGGGGCCAACGTCCTGACTTTC,CASSLFAENSGANVLTF
.,TRBJ2-7,TRBD2,TRBV2,TGTGCCAGCAGTGGGGGCGGGAGGGCCTACGAGCAGTACTTC,CASSGGGRAYEQYF
.,TRBJ1-1,TRBD1,TRBV6-5,TGTGCCAGCACGACAACAGGGGTGCGGAACACTGAAGCTTTCTTT,CASTTTGVRNTEAFF
.,TRBJ2-2,TRBD2,TRBV7-6,TGTGCCAGCAGCTTCCTTACGGCTAGCGGGACTGGGGAGCTGTTTTTT,CASSFLTASGTGELFF
.,TRBJ1-5,.,TRBV27,TGTGCCAGCAGTACACTGAGATCAGGTCAGCCCCAGCATTTT,CASSTLRSGQPQHF
.,TRBJ2-7,TRBD2,TRBV11-2,TGTGCCAGCAGCTTAGTCGTAGCGGGAGGAACCTACGAGCAGTACTTC,CASSLVVAGGTYEQYF
.,TRBJ2-1,.,TRBV4-1,TGCGCCAGCAGCCAAGGGGATCTCAATGAGCAGTTCTTC,CASSQGDLNEQFF
.,TRBJ2-1,TRBD1,TRBV2,TGTGCCAGCAGTGTGGAGACAGGGTTGATCAATGAGCAGTTCTTC,CASSVETGLINEQFF
.,TRBJ2-5,TRBD1,TRBV2,TGTGCCAGCAGTGCCGGGACAGGAAAAGAGACCCAGTACTTC,CASSAGTGKETQYF
.,TRBJ1-5,.,TRBV2,TGTGCCAGCAGTGGTATTGGGGTTCAGCCCCAGCATTTT,CASSGIGVQPQHF